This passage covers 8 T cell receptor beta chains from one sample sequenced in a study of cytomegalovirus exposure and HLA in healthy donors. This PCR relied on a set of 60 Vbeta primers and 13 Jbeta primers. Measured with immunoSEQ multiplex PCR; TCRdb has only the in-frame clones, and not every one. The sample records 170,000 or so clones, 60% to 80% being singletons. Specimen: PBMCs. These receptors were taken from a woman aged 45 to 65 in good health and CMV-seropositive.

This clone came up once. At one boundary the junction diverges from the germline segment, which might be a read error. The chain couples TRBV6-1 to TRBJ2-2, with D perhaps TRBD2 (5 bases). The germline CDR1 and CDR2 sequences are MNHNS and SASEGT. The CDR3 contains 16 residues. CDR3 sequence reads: CASSEPTGANTGELLF. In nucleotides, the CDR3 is TGTGCCAGCAGTGAACCCACTGGAGCGAACACCGGGGAGCTGCTTTTT.

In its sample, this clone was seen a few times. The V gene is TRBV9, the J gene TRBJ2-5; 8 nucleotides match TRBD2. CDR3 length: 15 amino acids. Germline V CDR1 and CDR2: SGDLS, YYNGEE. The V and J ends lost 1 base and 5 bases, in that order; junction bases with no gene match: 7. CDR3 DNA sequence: TGTGCCAGCAGCGTAAGCCTAGCGGGTGGTGAGACCCAGTACTTC. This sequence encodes CASSVSLAGGETQYF. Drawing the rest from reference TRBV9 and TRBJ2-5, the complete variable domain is DSGVTQTPKHLITATGQRVTLRCSPRSGDLSVYWYQQSLDQGLQFLIQYYNGEERAKGNILERFSAQQFPDLHSELNLSSLELGDSALYFCASSVSLAGGETQYFGPGTRLLVL.

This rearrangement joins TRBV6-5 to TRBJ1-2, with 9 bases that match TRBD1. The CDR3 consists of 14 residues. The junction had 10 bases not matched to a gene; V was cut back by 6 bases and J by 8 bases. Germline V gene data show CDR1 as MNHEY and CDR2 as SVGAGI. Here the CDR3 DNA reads TGTGCCAGCAGACCGGGACAGGGAACGCACGGCTACACCTTC. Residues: CASRPGQGTHGYTF.

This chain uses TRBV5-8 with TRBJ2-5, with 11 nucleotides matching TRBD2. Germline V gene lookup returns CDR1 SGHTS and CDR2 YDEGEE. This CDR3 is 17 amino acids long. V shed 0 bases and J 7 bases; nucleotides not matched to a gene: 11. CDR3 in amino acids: CASSLVIGSGGAGTQYF. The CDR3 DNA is TGTGCCAGCAGCTTGGTCATCGGTAGCGGGGGGGCCGGGACCCAGTACTTC.

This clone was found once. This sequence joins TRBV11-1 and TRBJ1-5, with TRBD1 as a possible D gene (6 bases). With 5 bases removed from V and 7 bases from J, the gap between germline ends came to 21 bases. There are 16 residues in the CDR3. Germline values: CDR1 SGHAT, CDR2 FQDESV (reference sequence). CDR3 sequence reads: CASSRRGGRRNQPQHF. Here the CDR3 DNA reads TGTGCCAGCAGCCGGAGGGGGGGCAGGCGAAACCAGCCCCAGCATTTT.

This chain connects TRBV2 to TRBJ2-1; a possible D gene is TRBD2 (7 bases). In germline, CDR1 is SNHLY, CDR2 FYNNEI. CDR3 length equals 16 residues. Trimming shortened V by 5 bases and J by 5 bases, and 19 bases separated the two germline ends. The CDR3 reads CASSSLGGGPHNEQFF. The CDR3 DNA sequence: TGTGCCAGCAGTTCCCTAGGGGGGGGGCCCCACAATGAGCAGTTCTTC.

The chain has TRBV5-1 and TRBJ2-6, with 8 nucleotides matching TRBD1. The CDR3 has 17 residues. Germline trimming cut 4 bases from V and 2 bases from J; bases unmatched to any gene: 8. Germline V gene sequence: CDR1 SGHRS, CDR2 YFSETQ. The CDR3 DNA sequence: TGCGCCAGCAGCCGCGGGACAGGTAATACTGGGGCCAACGTCCTGACTTTC. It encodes CASSRGTGNTGANVLTF.

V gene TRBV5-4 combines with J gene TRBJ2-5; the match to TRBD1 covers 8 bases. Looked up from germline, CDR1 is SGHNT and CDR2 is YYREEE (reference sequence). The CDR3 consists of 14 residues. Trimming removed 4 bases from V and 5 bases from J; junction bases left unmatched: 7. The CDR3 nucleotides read TGTGCCAGCAGCCCGTCCCGGGACAGGGAGACCCAGTACTTC. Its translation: CASSPSRDRETQYF.